The 20 T cell receptor beta chains below come from one sample, sequenced in a study of blood T cell repertoires in COVID-19 (dated by TCRdb to 2020 to 2021). The library was obtained by the immunoSEQ multiplex PCR assay. TCRdb took this table from immuneACCESS and kept in-frame rearrangements with V and J called. Such tables lack part of the clones; where checked against another copy, unresolved V genes explain under half of the gap, and the rest is unexplained. The sample profile shows roughly 69,000 clones; nearly 90% of them were found once. The top ten clonotypes cover 5% to 6% of the sample. The material sequenced was peripheral blood. The source is a man in his fifties with acute or convalescent COVID-19.

The chain has TRBV7-6 and TRBJ1-2; D uncertain. The V end lost 5 bases, the J end lost 2 bases, and 18 bases lay between the germline ends. This CDR3 has 16 residues. Looked up from germline, CDR1 is SGHVS and CDR2 is FNYEAQ. CDR3 amino acids: CASSPYNIGGNYGYTF. The CDR3 bases are TGTGCCAGCAGCCCATATAACATCGGAGGGAACTATGGCTACACCTTC.

The chain recombines TRBV11-3 with TRBJ2-2; perhaps TRBD2 as D (6 bases). Per the germline V gene, CDR1 is SGHNT and CDR2 is YENEEA. Trimming cost V 6 bases and J 7 bases, with 12 bases left between them. This CDR3 is built from 13 residues. The CDR3 DNA follows: TGTGCCAGCAGGATGACAGCGGGCGGGGAGCTGTTTTTT. Protein sequence: CASRMTAGGELFF.

The chain carries TRBV5-1 and TRBJ2-2; TRBD2 matches at 8 bases. V lost 5 bases to trimming and J lost 1 base; unmatched junction nucleotides: 4. This CDR3 spans 15 amino acids. Germline CDR1 and CDR2: SGHRS and YFSETQ. Written as DNA, the CDR3 is TGCGCCAGCAGGGTGCTAGCGGGGAACACCGGGGAGCTGTTTTTT. Protein sequence: CASRVLAGNTGELFF.

The chain combines TRBV25-1 with TRBJ2-7; a possible D gene is TRBD2 (5 bases). The germline CDR1 and CDR2 sequences are MGHDK and SYGVNS. The CDR3 covers 14 residues. Deletions cut 0 bases from V and 3 bases from J, with 9 bases between. CDR3 protein: CASSEYGNDYEQYF. DNA for the CDR3: TGTGCCAGCAGTGAATACGGGAATGACTACGAGCAGTACTTC.

The chain couples TRBV24-1 to TRBJ2-5; 9 nucleotides align to TRBD1. Germline CDR1 KGHDR, CDR2 SFDVKD. CDR3 size: 15 residues. The V gene end was trimmed by 2 bases and the J gene end by 5 bases; junction bases not matched to a gene: 5. In nucleotides, the CDR3 is TGTGCCACCAGTGATTCGGGACAGGGACGGGAGACCCAGTACTTC. It yields the protein CATSDSGQGRETQYF.

The chain combines TRBV27 with TRBJ2-2; 9 nucleotides align to TRBD2. The ends lost 2 bases at V and 5 bases at J; junction bases unmatched: 0. Germline V gene data show CDR1 as MNHEY and CDR2 as SMNVEV (reference sequence). The CDR3 is made up of 14 amino acids. The CDR3 DNA is TGTGCCAGCAGTTTACTAGCGGGAACCGGGGAGCTGTTTTTT. It is translated as CASSLLAGTGELFF.

The CDR3 nucleotides are TGCAGCGCGTTTGCTAGCGGGAGTACCGGGGAGCTGTTTTTT. Translated, it gives CSAFASGSTGELFF. The V call is TRBV29-1, the J call TRBJ2-2, with 10 bases fitting TRBD2. Germline lookup yields CDR1 SQVTM and CDR2 ANQGSEA. The length of the CDR3 is 14 residues. V gave up 7 bases and J gave up 5 bases; unmatched junction bases: 7.

The V and J genes are TRBV6-6 and TRBJ2-7; weak D call: TRBD2 (6 bases). Germline assignment: CDR1 MNHNY and CDR2 SVGAGI (reference sequence). V dropped 5 bases and J dropped 5 bases, with 19 bases sitting between them. CDR3 length: 15 residues. CDR3 amino acids: CASSVAGRRVNEQYF. The CDR3 nucleotides read TGTGCCAGCAGTGTCGCGGGGCGAAGGGTCAACGAGCAGTACTTC.

The genes are TRBV5-1 and TRBJ2-1; D not resolved. Germline CDR1 and CDR2: SGHRS and YFSETQ. V was shortened by 0 bases and J by 7 bases, with 8 bases between the two germline ends. The CDR3 has 13 amino acids. As DNA, the CDR3 is TGCGCCAGCAGCTTGGGGCAGACTAATGAGCAGTTCTTC. It translates to CASSLGQTNEQFF. Based on the CDR3 plus reference TRBV5-1 and TRBJ2-1, the full variable domain is KAGVTQTPRYLIKTRGQQVTLSCSPISGHRSVSWYQQTPGQGLQFLFEYFSETQRNKGNFPGRFSGRQFSNSRSEMNVSTLELGDSALYLCASSLGQTNEQFFGPGTRLTVL.

The chain recombines TRBV24-1 with TRBJ2-5, with TRBD1 matching over 10 bases. Losses at the gene ends were 4 bases for V and 3 bases for J; bases not matched to a gene: 7. The CDR3 consists of 16 residues. Germline V gene lookup returns CDR1 KGHDR and CDR2 SFDVKD. The CDR3 DNA is TGTGCCACCAGTGACAGACGACAGGGGGCAAAAGAGACCCAGTACTTC. Translating gives CATSDRRQGAKETQYF.

The V and J genes are TRBV7-2 and TRBJ2-7, with a weak D call TRBD1 (6 bases). The V and J ends lost 5 bases and 0 bases respectively, with 14 bases between them. Germline-derived CDR1 and CDR2 are SGHTA and FQGNSA. The CDR3 extends over 15 amino acids. The CDR3 DNA follows: TGTGCCAGCAGCAGGGGGACACCGAGCTCCTACGAGCAGTACTTC. Translation: CASSRGTPSSYEQYF.

The V call is TRBV27, the J call TRBJ2-7; 8 nucleotides agree with TRBD2. V was pared by 3 bases and J by 0 bases, with 19 bases of the junction left unmatched. The germline V gene encodes CDR1 MNHEY and CDR2 SMNVEV (reference sequence). The CDR3 consists of 20 residues. CDR3 coding DNA: TGTGCCAGCAGTTTTAGGATTTCGAGCGGGAGTCCCCCGAGCTCCTACGAGCAGTACTTC. Translation gives CASSFRISSGSPPSSYEQYF.

This chain joins TRBV4-1 and TRBJ1-1; TRBD1 aligns across 12 bases. This CDR3 region has 18 residues. The germline gives CDR1 MGHRA, CDR2 YSYEKL. V was clipped by 0 bases and J by 10 bases; unmatched bases: 15. CDR3 sequence (DNA): TGCGCCAGCAGCCAAGATCCTAAGGGACAGGGGGCCAGGTTAGGAGCTTTCTTT. This sequence encodes CASSQDPKGQGARLGAFF.

The chain recombines TRBV6-5 with TRBJ1-3; TRBD1 matches 9 bases. Trimming at V came to 7 bases and at J to 4 bases, leaving 8 bases not matched to a gene. The CDR3 length is 15 residues. Per the germline V gene, CDR1 is MNHEY and CDR2 is SVGAGI. The CDR3: CASKTPGTGGNTIYF. The CDR3 DNA reads TGTGCCAGCAAAACACCCGGGACAGGGGGAAACACCATATATTTT.

The genes are TRBV7-2 and TRBJ2-7; D may be TRBD1 (5 bases). The CDR3 extends over 17 amino acids. V was cut by 0 bases and J by 2 bases, with 17 bases left in between. CDR1 SGHTA and CDR2 FQGNSA come from the germline V gene. The CDR3: CASSLAKKGPLTYEQYF. For the CDR3, the DNA is TGTGCCAGCAGCTTAGCCAAAAAGGGGCCCCTTACCTACGAGCAGTACTTC.

J is TRBJ2-3 and V is TRBV18; D gene uncertain. The CDR3 consists of 12 residues. Germline V lookup: CDR1 KGHSH, CDR2 LQKENI. Trimming cost V 3 bases and J 2 bases, with 3 bases left between them. The CDR3 protein is CASSPYTDTQYF. The CDR3 DNA reads as TGTGCCAGCTCACCTTACACAGATACGCAGTATTTT. Variable domain in full (rest from reference TRBV18 and TRBJ2-3): NAGVMQNPRHLVRRRGQEARLRCSPMKGHSHVYWYRQLPEEGLKFMVYLQKENIIDESGMPKERFSAEFPKEGPSILRIQQVVRGDSAAYFCASSPYTDTQYFGPGTRLTVL.

V and J are TRBV6-2 or TRBV6-3 and TRBJ1-2, with D unclear. Germline V gene sequence: CDR1 MNHEY, CDR2 SVGEGT. The CDR3 extends over 12 amino acids. V lost 0 bases and J 7 bases, leaving 6 bases between the germline ends. The CDR3 DNA follows: TGTGCCAGCAGTTACTCACGGAGTGGCTACACCTTC. Protein product: CASSYSRSGYTF.

This sequence joins TRBV19 and TRBJ1-2; D might be TRBD1 (6 bases). The germline CDR1 and CDR2 sequences are LNHDA and SQIVND (reference sequence). This CDR3 is 14 amino acids long. Trimming stripped 6 bases from V and 3 bases from J, with 14 bases between. The DNA of the CDR3 is TGTGCCAGTAGCCGGGCGGGGGGCTACTATGGCTACACCTTC. Translated, it gives CASSRAGGYYGYTF. The full variable domain, with the rest looked up from reference TRBV19 and TRBJ1-2, is DGGITQSPKYLFRKEGQNVTLSCEQNLNHDAMYWYRQDPGQGLRLIYYSQIVNDFQKGDIAEGYSVSREKKESFPLTVTSAQKNPTAFYLCASSRAGGYYGYTFGSGTRLTVV.

The V gene is TRBV19, the J gene TRBJ1-6; tentative D call: TRBD1 (6 bases). Germline CDR1 reads LNHDA; CDR2 reads SQIVND (reference sequence). This CDR3 has 16 amino acids. Trimming cost V 3 bases and J 7 bases, with 16 bases left between them. This CDR3 reads CASSIASGGLNSPLHF. Here the CDR3 DNA reads TGTGCCAGTAGTATCGCTTCGGGGGGGCTGAATTCACCCCTCCACTTT.

The V call is TRBV5-5, the J call TRBJ2-2; D may be TRBD2 (6 bases). V lost 5 bases and J lost 1, with 12 bases in between. Germline-derived CDR1 and CDR2 are SGHKS and YYEKEE (reference sequence). This CDR3 is built from 15 residues. CDR3 protein: CASRLRRENTGELFF. CDR3 coding DNA: TGTGCCAGCAGACTGAGGCGGGAGAACACCGGGGAGCTGTTTTTT.